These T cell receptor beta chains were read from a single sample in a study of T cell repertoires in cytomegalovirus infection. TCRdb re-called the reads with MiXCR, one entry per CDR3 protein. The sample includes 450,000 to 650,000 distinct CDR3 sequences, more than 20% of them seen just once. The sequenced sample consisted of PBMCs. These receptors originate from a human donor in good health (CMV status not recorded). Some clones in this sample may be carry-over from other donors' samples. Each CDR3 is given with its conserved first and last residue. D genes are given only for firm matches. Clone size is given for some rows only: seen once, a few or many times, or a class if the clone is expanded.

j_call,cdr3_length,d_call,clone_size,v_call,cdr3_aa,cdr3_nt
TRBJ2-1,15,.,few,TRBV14,CASSPRVAVYNEQFF,TGTGCCAGCAGCCCCCGGGTAGCGGTTTACAATGAGCAGTTCTTC
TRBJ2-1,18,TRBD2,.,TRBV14,CASSLQVSVAGGINEQFF,TGTGCCAGCAGCCTTCAAGTTTCGGTAGCGGGAGGTATAAATGAGCAGTTCTTC
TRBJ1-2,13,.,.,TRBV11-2,CASSLGFRDGYTF,TGTGCCAGCAGCTTAGGTTTCAGGGATGGCTACACCTTC
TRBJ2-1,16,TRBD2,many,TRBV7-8,CASSLPGLADYNEQFF,TGTGCCAGCAGCTTACCCGGACTAGCGGACTACAATGAGCAGTTCTTC
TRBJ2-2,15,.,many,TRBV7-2,CASSSFGTNTGELFF,TGTGCCAGCAGCTCCTTCGGTACGAACACCGGGGAGCTGTTTTTT
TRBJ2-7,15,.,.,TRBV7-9,CASSLSGPRGDEKYF,TGTGCCAGCAGCTTATCAGGACCCAGAGGGGACGAGAAGTACTTC
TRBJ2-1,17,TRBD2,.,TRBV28,CASSLIIGEGSNNEQFF,TGTGCCAGCAGTTTAATCATCGGGGAGGGGTCTAACAATGAGCAGTTCTTC
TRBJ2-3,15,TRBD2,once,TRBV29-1,CSVAGTSGYTDTQYF,TGCAGCGTAGCCGGGACTAGCGGGTACACAGATACGCAGTATTTT
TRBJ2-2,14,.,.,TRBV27,CASAKGGNTGELFF,TGTGCCAGCGCCAAGGGGGGCAACACCGGGGAGCTGTTTTTT
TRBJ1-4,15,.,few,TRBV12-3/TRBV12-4,CASSLAGFRPEKLFF,TGTGCCAGCAGTTTAGCTGGTTTCCGGCCCGAGAAACTGTTTTTT
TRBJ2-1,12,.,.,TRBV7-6,CASSFGRVEQFF,TGTGCCAGCAGCTTTGGGAGAGTGGAGCAGTTCTTC
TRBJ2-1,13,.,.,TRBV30,CAWSVTARNEQFF,TGTGCCTGGAGTGTAACCGCGCGCAATGAGCAGTTCTTC
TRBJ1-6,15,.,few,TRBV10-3,CAISELWDGDSPLHF,TGTGCCATCAGTGAGTTGTGGGATGGTGATTCACCCCTCCACTTT
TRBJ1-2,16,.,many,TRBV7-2,CASSQRAGGGDYGYTF,TGTGCCAGCAGCCAGAGGGCAGGTGGAGGGGACTATGGCTACACCTTC
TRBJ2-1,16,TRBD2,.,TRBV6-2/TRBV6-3,CASSTLLLGGYNEQFF,TGTGCCAGCAGTACCTTACTCCTCGGGGGGTACAATGAGCAGTTCTTC
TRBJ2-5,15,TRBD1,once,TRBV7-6,CASSHRSGGPETQYF,TGTGCCAGCAGCCACAGATCAGGGGGCCCGGAGACCCAGTACTTC
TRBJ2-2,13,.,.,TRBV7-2,CASSGGPHGELFF,TGTGCCAGCAGCGGAGGGCCTCACGGGGAGCTGTTTTTT
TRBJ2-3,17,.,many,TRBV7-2,CASSLDSGLSSTDTQYF,TGTGCCAGCAGCTTAGATTCCGGACTGTCTAGCACAGATACGCAGTATTTT
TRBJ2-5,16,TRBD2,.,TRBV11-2,CASSYFTKRGQETQYF,TGTGCCAGCAGCTACTTCACAAAGCGGGGGCAAGAGACCCAGTACTTC
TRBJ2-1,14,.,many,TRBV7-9,CASNLVAGANEQFF,TGTGCCAGCAACCTAGTGGCGGGGGCCAATGAGCAGTTCTTC
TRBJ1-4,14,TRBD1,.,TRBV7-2,CASRSRTGNEKLFF,TGTGCCAGCAGGTCCAGGACAGGAAATGAAAAACTGTTTTTT
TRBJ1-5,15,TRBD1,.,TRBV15,CATSARGQGNQPQHF,TGTGCCACCAGCGCCCGAGGACAGGGCAATCAGCCCCAGCATTTT
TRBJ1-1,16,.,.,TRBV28,CASSLWVAAFGTEAFF,TGTGCCAGCAGTTTATGGGTGGCCGCCTTCGGCACTGAAGCTTTCTTT
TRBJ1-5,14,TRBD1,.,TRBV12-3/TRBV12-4,CASSRGTVNQPQHF,TGTGCCAGCAGTCGGGGGACAGTAAATCAGCCCCAGCATTTT
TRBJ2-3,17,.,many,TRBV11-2,CASSLLEWEGITDTQYF,TGTGCCAGCAGCTTACTCGAGTGGGAAGGGATCACAGATACGCAGTATTTT
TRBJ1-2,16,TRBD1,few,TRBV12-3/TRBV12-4,CASSRVRDRVDYGYTF,TGTGCCAGCAGTCGAGTCCGGGACAGGGTTGACTATGGCTACACCTTC
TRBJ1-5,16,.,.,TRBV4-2,CASSQEGNRVNQPQHF,TGTGCCAGCAGCCAAGAGGGCAACAGGGTCAATCAGCCCCAGCATTTT
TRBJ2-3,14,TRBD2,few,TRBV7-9,CASSLIGGTDTQYF,TGTGCCAGCAGCTTAATCGGGGGGACAGATACGCAGTATTTT
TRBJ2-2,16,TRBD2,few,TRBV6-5,CASSYRLAGNTGELFF,TGTGCCAGCAGTTACCGACTAGCGGGGAACACCGGGGAGCTGTTTTTT
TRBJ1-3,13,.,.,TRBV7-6,CASSLRFGNTIYF,TGTGCCAGCAGCTTGAGGTTTGGAAACACCATATATTTT
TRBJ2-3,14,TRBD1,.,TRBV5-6,CASTDDRGADTQYF,TGTGCCAGCACCGACGACAGGGGCGCAGATACGCAGTATTTT
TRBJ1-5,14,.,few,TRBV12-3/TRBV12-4,CASSLGSFNQPQHF,TGTGCCAGCAGTTTAGGAAGCTTCAATCAGCCCCAGCATTTT
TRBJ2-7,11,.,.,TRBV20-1,CSAREGYEQYF,TGCAGTGCTAGGGAGGGGTACGAGCAGTACTTC
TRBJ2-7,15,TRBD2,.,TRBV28,CASSLESGGRGEQYF,TGTGCCAGCAGTTTGGAGAGCGGGGGCCGGGGGGAGCAGTACTTC
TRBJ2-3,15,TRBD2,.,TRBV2,CASSVGAGRTDTQYF,TGTGCCAGCAGTGTAGGAGCGGGAAGGACAGATACGCAGTATTTT
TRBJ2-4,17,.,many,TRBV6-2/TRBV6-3,CASRIREHTLAKNIQYF,TGTGCCAGCAGGATCCGGGAACATACTCTTGCCAAAAACATTCAGTACTTC
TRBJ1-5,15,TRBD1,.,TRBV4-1,CASSQEGQPSQPQHF,TGCGCCAGCAGCCAAGAGGGACAGCCCTCACAGCCCCAGCATTTT
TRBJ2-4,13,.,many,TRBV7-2,CASSLEILDIQYF,TGTGCCAGCAGCTTAGAAATATTGGACATTCAGTACTTC
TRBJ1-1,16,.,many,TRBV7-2,CASSPAVGRLNTEAFF,TGTGCCAGCAGCCCCGCGGTGGGCAGACTGAACACTGAAGCTTTCTTT
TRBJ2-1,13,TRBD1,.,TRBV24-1,CATGKTGDDEQFF,TGTGCCACCGGCAAGACAGGGGACGATGAGCAGTTCTTC
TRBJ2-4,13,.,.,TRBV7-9,CASSPQDSATQYF,TGTGCCAGCAGCCCGCAGGACAGCGCGACTCAGTACTTC
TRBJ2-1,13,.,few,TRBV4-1,CASSREGADEQFF,TGCGCCAGCAGCCGGGAGGGGGCCGATGAGCAGTTCTTC
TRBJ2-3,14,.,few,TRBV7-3,CASSRSSFEDTQYF,TGTGCCAGCAGCCGGTCTAGCTTTGAAGATACGCAGTATTTT
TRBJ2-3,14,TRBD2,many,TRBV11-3,CASSLAGNTDTQYF,TGTGCCAGCAGTCTAGCGGGAAACACAGATACGCAGTATTTT
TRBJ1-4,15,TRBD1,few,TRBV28,CASTAVGTANEKLFF,TGTGCCAGCACCGCCGTGGGGACAGCAAATGAAAAACTGTTTTTT
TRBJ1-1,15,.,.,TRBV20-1,CSARDGGRGYTEAFF,TGCAGTGCTAGAGATGGGGGGCGGGGGTACACTGAAGCTTTCTTT